This T cell receptor beta chain is from a study of blood T cells in healthy people across ages. For this clonotype: What it binds is unknown. A much larger clone differs from this one at a single base, so this may be a read error.

Next came a second PCR, run for roughly 6 to 11 cycles, which used a sample-barcoded 5' primer along with a J-beta primer mix. Each cDNA molecule received a tag from a template-switch adaptor that had 12 random nucleotides. Sequencing of every sample gave 3 million or more CDR3-containing paired-end reads. TCRdb re-called the 5' RACE reads with MiXCR, one entry per CDR3 protein. Of nearly 1 million distinct CDR3 sequences listed, roughly half are singletons. This CDR3 is 12 amino acids long. CDR1 is DFQATT, CDR2 SNEGSKA, per germline (reference sequence). Whole-study results and caveats: Naive and antigen-experienced cells were not separated, limiting conclusive comparison.

The chain has TRBV20-1 and TRBJ1-6, with D unclear. This clonotype originated in a woman aged 55-69 years in good health. Sequencing was done on a sample of blood. CDR3 in DNA: TGCAGTGCTAGGGCAGGCAATTCACCCCCCCACTTT. Translated: CSARAGNSPPHF.